Listed here is a single TCR beta chain. This entry is derived from a study of Ad26.COV2.S vaccination and SARS-CoV-2 variants. After removal of 4 bases from V and 3 bases from J, the junction contained 4 bases not matched to a gene. This CDR3 has 15 amino acids. Germline loops: CDR1 MGHRA, CDR2 YSYEKL. Sample treatment: some 19 received Ad26.COV2.S at low or high dose, single or two shots; 5 received placebo; per-sample allocation not given. Material that was analyzed had been drawn on day 63 after the first vaccine or placebo injection. Sequencing was performed with immunoSEQ multiplex PCR; in TCRdb, only in-frame clones are kept and a portion is missing. The table has a few hundred thousand clones, 80% to 95% seen once.

The clonotype was recovered from a person aged 18 to 59 who received the Ad26.COV2.S COVID-19 vaccine or a placebo. The material sequenced was peripheral blood, taken in a trial of Ad26.COV2.S vaccine versus placebo. The rearrangement joins TRBV4-1 to TRBJ2-3, with 10 bases identical to TRBD1. The CDR3 protein is CASSRGQGTTDTQYF. CDR3 coding DNA: TGCGCCAGCAGCCGGGGACAGGGGACAACAGATACGCAGTATTTT.